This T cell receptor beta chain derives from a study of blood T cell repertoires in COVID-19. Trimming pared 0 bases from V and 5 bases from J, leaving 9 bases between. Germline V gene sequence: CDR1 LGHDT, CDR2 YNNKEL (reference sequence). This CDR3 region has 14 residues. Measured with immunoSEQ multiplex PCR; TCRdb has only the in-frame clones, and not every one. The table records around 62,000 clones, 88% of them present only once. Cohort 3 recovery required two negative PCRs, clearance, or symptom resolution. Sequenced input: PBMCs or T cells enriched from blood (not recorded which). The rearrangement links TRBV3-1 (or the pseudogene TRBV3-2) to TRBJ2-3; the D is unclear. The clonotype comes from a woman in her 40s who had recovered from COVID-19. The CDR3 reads CASSQDREKDTQYF. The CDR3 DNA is TGTGCCAGCAGCCAAGATCGAGAGAAAGATACGCAGTATTTT.